A single sample is the source of the 17 T cell receptor beta chains below, sequenced in a study of cytomegalovirus exposure and HLA in healthy donors. The PCR ran on 60 Vbeta and 13 Jbeta primers. Using immunoSEQ multiplex PCR, the repertoire was profiled, and TCRdb retains in-frame clones only, with some absent. The table records 100,000 or so clones, roughly 70% of them present only once. The sequenced sample consisted of PBMCs. The source is a woman younger than 30 in good health and CMV-seropositive.

This chain connects TRBV19 to TRBJ2-7, with 11 bases fitting TRBD1. Germline V CDR1 and CDR2: LNHDA, SQIVND (reference sequence). V lost 1 base and J lost 3; bases outside the gene matches: 2. The CDR3 loop spans 15 amino acids. As DNA, the CDR3 is TGTGCCAGTAGTATAGTTGGGACAGGGGGCTACGAGCAGTACTTC. Translation gives CASSIVGTGGYEQYF.

The chain employs TRBV30 and TRBJ2-1, with 10 bases lining up with TRBD2. This CDR3 has 15 residues. Germline V gives CDR1 GTSNPN, CDR2 SVGIG (reference sequence). V gave up 0 bases and J gave up 6 bases; unmatched junction bases: 5. Here the CDR3 reads CAWSVLPSGGNEQFF. The CDR3 DNA sequence: TGTGCCTGGAGTGTATTGCCTAGCGGGGGCAATGAGCAGTTCTTC.

Notes on this clone: Other DNA sequences in the same sample also yield this CDR3. This sequence joins TRBV4-3 and TRBJ2-7; D may be TRBD1 (5 bases). CDR3 size: 15 residues. The germline gives CDR1 LGHNA, CDR2 YSLEER. The germline V and J ends were trimmed by 1 base and 5 bases, with 15 bases remaining between them. In DNA form, the CDR3 reads TGCGCCAGCAGCCAAGTCGGTTCCGCAGGGAACGAGCAGTACTTC. It yields the protein CASSQVGSAGNEQYF.

V is TRBV18 and J is TRBJ1-4; TRBD1 is a possible D gene (6 bases). CDR1 and CDR2 from the germline V gene are KGHSH and LQKENI. The ends were cut back, 0 bases at V and 8 bases at J, with 13 bases in the middle. This CDR3 has 15 residues. The CDR3 here is CASSPPTGQYEKLFF. The CDR3 DNA reads as TGTGCCAGCTCACCACCGACAGGACAATACGAAAAACTGTTTTTT. Looking up the rest from reference TRBV18 and TRBJ1-4 gives the full variable domain: NAGVMQNPRHLVRRRGQEARLRCSPMKGHSHVYWYRQLPEEGLKFMVYLQKENIIDESGMPKERFSAEFPKEGPSILRIQQVVRGDSAAYFCASSPPTGQYEKLFFGSGTQLSVL.

The chain recombines TRBV6-5 with TRBJ1-1; D perhaps matches TRBD1 (5 bases). Trimming stripped 0 bases from V and 7 bases from J, with 12 bases between. CDR3 size: 14 residues. CDR1 and CDR2 (germline): MNHEY, SVGAGI. CDR3: CASSYSRQPVEAFF. In DNA, the CDR3 is TGTGCCAGCAGTTACTCGCGACAGCCAGTTGAAGCTTTCTTT.

V and J are TRBV7-6 and TRBJ2-5, with 11 bases aligning to TRBD1. CDR1 and CDR2 from the germline V gene are SGHVS and FNYEAQ. The CDR3 loop spans 14 amino acids. V lost 4 bases and J lost 5; bases outside the gene matches: 3. The chain's CDR3 is CASSYGQGAETQYF. For the CDR3, the DNA is TGTGCCAGCAGCTACGGACAGGGGGCCGAGACCCAGTACTTC.

This clone appeared once. CDR3 loop: CASSPQGRSNEKLFF. Written as DNA, the CDR3 is TGTGCCAGCAGTCCACAGGGGAGGTCTAATGAAAAACTGTTTTTT. V usage is TRBV27 and J usage is TRBJ1-4; 7 nucleotides align to TRBD1. Germline CDR1 MNHEY, CDR2 SMNVEV (reference sequence). The J segment lost 3 bases and the V segment lost 5 bases, leaving 6 bases of the junction unmatched. This CDR3 is 15 amino acids long.

The genes are TRBV27 and TRBJ2-6, with D hard to call. V dropped 3 bases and J dropped 4 bases, with 16 bases sitting between them. Germline V gene sequence: CDR1 MNHEY, CDR2 SMNVEV (reference sequence). The CDR3 loop spans 17 amino acids. CDR3 DNA: TGTGCCAGCAGTTTGAATCTGCAACCGGTCGGGGCCAACGTCCTGACTTTC. This sequence encodes CASSLNLQPVGANVLTF.

The chain couples TRBV4-1 to TRBJ1-2; D unresolved. Trimming left V 1 base short and J 2 bases short, with 5 bases between. The CDR3 is 13 amino acids. From germline, CDR1 is MGHRA and CDR2 YSYEKL. The chain's CDR3 is CASSQGENYGYTF. Written as DNA, the CDR3 is TGCGCCAGCAGCCAAGGAGAAAACTATGGCTACACCTTC.

This rearrangement joins TRBV6-5 to TRBJ2-7, with D uncertain. Germline CDR1 and CDR2: MNHEY and SVGAGI. V dropped 0 bases and J dropped 0 bases, with 9 bases sitting between them. The CDR3 extends over 15 amino acids. CDR3: CASSYSGWSSYEQYF. CDR3 sequence (DNA): TGTGCCAGCAGTTACTCGGGTTGGAGCTCCTACGAGCAGTACTTC.

V usage is TRBV29-1 and J usage is TRBJ2-1; the match to TRBD2 covers 10 bases. The germline gives CDR1 SQVTM, CDR2 ANQGSEA. V dropped 2 bases and J dropped 7; count of bases not matched to a gene: 8. The CDR3 totals 15 residues. For the CDR3, the DNA is TGCAGCGTTGAACTAGTGGGACTAGCGTATAATGAGCAGTTCTTC. Translated: CSVELVGLAYNEQFF.

The chain couples TRBV30 to TRBJ1-4; tentative D call: TRBD1 (5 bases). Trimming shortened V by 4 bases and J by 4 bases, and 16 bases separated the two germline ends. The CDR3 covers 15 residues. Germline V gene data show CDR1 as GTSNPN and CDR2 as SVGIG (reference sequence). Here the CDR3 DNA reads TGTGCCTGGAATTTTGGGGGGTCTCTTAATGAAAAACTGTTTTTT. It yields the protein CAWNFGGSLNEKLFF.

The rearrangement joins TRBV10-1 to TRBJ1-3; 8 bases map to TRBD1. Germline loops: CDR1 WNHNN, CDR2 SYGVQD (reference sequence). This CDR3 contains 17 residues. V gave up 7 bases and J gave up 0 bases; unmatched junction bases: 11. The CDR3 spells CASNNRGCPCSGNTIYF. CDR3 sequence (DNA): TGCGCCAGCAACAACAGGGGGTGCCCTTGCTCTGGAAACACCATATATTTT.

This chain connects TRBV5-6 to TRBJ2-5; D remains ambiguous. The V end lost 0 bases, the J end lost 5 bases, and 11 bases lay between the germline ends. The germline gives CDR1 SGHDT, CDR2 YYEEEE. This CDR3 has 14 residues. The CDR3 DNA sequence: TGTGCCAGCAGCTTGGGGAGTTTATCTGAGACCCAGTACTTC. It encodes CASSLGSLSETQYF.

The chain couples TRBV7-2 to TRBJ1-6; TRBD1 matches at 7 bases. V lost 5 bases to trimming and J lost 9 bases; unmatched junction nucleotides: 7. In germline, CDR1 is SGHTA, CDR2 FQGNSA. The CDR3 is made up of 14 amino acids. As DNA, the CDR3 is TGTGCCAGCAGCCGTCCGGGACAGACTTCACCCCTCCACTTT. Encoded protein: CASSRPGQTSPLHF.

The chain joins TRBV7-9 to TRBJ2-7; 7 nucleotides line up with TRBD1. Per the germline V gene, CDR1 is SEHNR and CDR2 is FQNEAQ (reference sequence). This CDR3 contains 14 residues. Germline trimming cut 5 bases from V and 1 base from J; bases unmatched to any gene: 5. The CDR3 coding sequence is TGTGCCAGCAGCCCGAGACAGGGATCCTACGAGCAGTACTTC. Amino acids: CASSPRQGSYEQYF. The variable domain in full, with the rest retrieved from reference TRBV7-9 and TRBJ2-7, is DTGVSQNPRHKITKRGQNVTFRCDPISEHNRLYWYRQTLGQGPEFLTYFQNEAQLEKSRLLSDRFSAERPKGSFSTLEIQRTEQGDSAMYLCASSPRQGSYEQYFGPGTRLTVT.

This rearrangement joins TRBV11-2 to TRBJ2-1; TRBD2 agrees at 12 bases. J gave up 4 bases and V 5 bases, and 6 bases lay outside the gene matches. Looked up from germline, CDR1 is SGHAT and CDR2 is FQNNGV. This CDR3 has 16 residues. The CDR3 DNA follows: TGTGCCAGCAGCCATCTAGCGGGAGGGCGGTACAATGAGCAGTTCTTC. This translates into CASSHLAGGRYNEQFF.